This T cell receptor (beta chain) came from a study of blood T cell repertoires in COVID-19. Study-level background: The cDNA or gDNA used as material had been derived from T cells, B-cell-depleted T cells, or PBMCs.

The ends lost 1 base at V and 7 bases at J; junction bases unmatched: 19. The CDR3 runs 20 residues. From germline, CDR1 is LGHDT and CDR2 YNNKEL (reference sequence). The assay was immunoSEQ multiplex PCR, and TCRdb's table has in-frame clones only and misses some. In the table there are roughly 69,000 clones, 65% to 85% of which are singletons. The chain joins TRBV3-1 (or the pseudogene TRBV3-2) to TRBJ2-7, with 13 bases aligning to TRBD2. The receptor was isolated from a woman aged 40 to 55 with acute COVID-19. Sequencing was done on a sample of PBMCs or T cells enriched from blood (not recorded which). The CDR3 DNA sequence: TGTGCCAGCAGCCAAGGAAGGGGACTAGCGGGATATAAAGGAGGATATGAGCAGTACTTC. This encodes CASSQGRGLAGYKGGYEQYF.